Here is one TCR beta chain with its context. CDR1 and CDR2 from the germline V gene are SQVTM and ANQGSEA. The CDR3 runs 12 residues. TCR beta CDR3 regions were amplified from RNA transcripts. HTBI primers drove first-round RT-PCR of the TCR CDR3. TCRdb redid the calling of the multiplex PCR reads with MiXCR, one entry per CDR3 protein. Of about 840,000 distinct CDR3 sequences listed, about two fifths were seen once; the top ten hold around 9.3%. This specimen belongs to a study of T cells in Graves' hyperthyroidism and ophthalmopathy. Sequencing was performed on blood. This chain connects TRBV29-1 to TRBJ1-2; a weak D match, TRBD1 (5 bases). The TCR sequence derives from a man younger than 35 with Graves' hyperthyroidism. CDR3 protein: CRLGTGPNGYTF. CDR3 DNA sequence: TGCAGGCTAGGGACGGGCCCCAATGGCTACACCTTC.